Shown below are 14 T cell receptor beta chains from a single sample sequenced in a study of technical replicates of blood from four donors (dated by TCRdb to 2016 to 2017). Preparation of the library involved the immunoSEQ multiplex PCR assay. Imported from immuneACCESS, the table was reduced by TCRdb to in-frame sequences with V and J called. These copies leave out some clones; in studies compared against another copy, an unresolved V gene accounts for under half, and the cause of the remainder is not known. Here the sample has some 76,000 clones; roughly 94% occur a single time. 0.39% of the sample comes from the top ten. Sequences were obtained from T cells isolated from PBMCs. The receptor set was obtained from a human donor in good health.

This chain joins TRBV25-1 and TRBJ2-3, with 10 positions matching TRBD1. The V segment lost 5 bases and the J segment 3 bases; nucleotides outside the gene matches: 8. This CDR3 is built from 16 residues. Germline-derived CDR1 and CDR2 are MGHDK and SYGVNS. Here the CDR3 DNA reads TGTGCCAGCAGTCAGTGGACAGGGGGGGAGACAGATACGCAGTATTTT. Translation: CASSQWTGGETDTQYF.

The chain has TRBV4-2 and TRBJ1-4; D remains unclear. Germline V gene sequence: CDR1 LGHNA, CDR2 YNFKEQ. This CDR3 has 15 amino acids. Trimming left V 4 bases short and J 0 bases short, with 9 bases between. The CDR3 here is CASSPPRTTNEKLFF. Here the CDR3 DNA reads TGTGCCAGCAGCCCCCCCAGGACAACTAATGAAAAACTGTTTTTT.

The chain uses TRBV6-5 and TRBJ2-2; D might be TRBD1 (5 bases). CDR3 length: 14 amino acids. V shed 7 bases and J shed 4 bases, with 13 bases lying between them. Germline values: CDR1 MNHEY, CDR2 SVGAGI. CDR3 in amino acids: CASKGRLSTGELFF. The CDR3 DNA reads TGTGCCAGCAAGGGGCGTTTAAGCACCGGGGAGCTGTTTTTT.

The chain carries TRBV4-1 and TRBJ1-3; 7 bases are shared with TRBD1. The germline V gene has CDR1 MGHRA and CDR2 YSYEKL. The junction had 6 bases not matched to a gene; V was cut back by 5 bases and J by 2 bases. The CDR3 length is 15 residues. CDR3: CASSETQGAGNTIYF. Written as DNA, the CDR3 is TGCGCCAGCAGCGAGACCCAGGGGGCTGGAAACACCATATATTTT.

The rearrangement links TRBV5-4 to TRBJ2-7; 9 bases align to TRBD1. Germline V gene data show CDR1 as SGHNT and CDR2 as YYREEE (reference sequence). The CDR3 sequence is 15 residues long. V lost 0 bases and J lost 6; bases outside the gene matches: 7. The CDR3 DNA reads as TGTGCCAGCAGCTTGGCGCCCGGGACAGGGACCGAGCAGTACTTC. This encodes CASSLAPGTGTEQYF.

Points on this clone: Its ends do not fully match the called genes, so a read error is possible. The chain combines TRBV7-7 with TRBJ2-7; 9 positions agree with TRBD1. This CDR3 contains 17 residues. CDR1 and CDR2 from the germline V gene are SSHAT and FNYEAQ (reference sequence). CDR3 bases: TGTGCTAGCAGCTTCCTAACTTTGGGAGACAGGGGGTACGAGCAGTACTTC. This translates into CASSFLTLGDRGYEQYF.

The chain is built from TRBV29-1 and TRBJ2-1; D is possibly TRBD2 (6 bases). Germline CDR1 reads SQVTM; CDR2 reads ANQGSEA. The CDR3 runs 14 residues. V dropped 1 base and J dropped 7 bases, with 14 bases sitting between them. Here the CDR3 reads CSVEVPGSLNEQFF. The CDR3 DNA is TGCAGCGTTGAAGTACCCGGGAGTCTAAATGAGCAGTTCTTC.

V usage is TRBV28 and J usage is TRBJ2-1, with TRBD2 identical over 12 bases. Looked up from germline, CDR1 is MDHEN and CDR2 is SYDVKM. CDR3 length: 24 amino acids. V shed 5 bases and J 3 bases; nucleotides not matched to a gene: 29. In DNA, the CDR3 is TGTGCCAGCAGTGGAGTCCCCCCGGACAGGGGACTAGCGGGCCCTCCCCACATCTACAATGAGCAGTTCTTC. Translation gives CASSGVPPDRGLAGPPHIYNEQFF.

This clone was recorded once. The V gene is TRBV27, the J gene TRBJ2-7; 9 positions agree with TRBD1. The germline gives CDR1 MNHEY, CDR2 SMNVEV (reference sequence). The CDR3 is 16 residues long. The J segment lost 5 bases and the V segment lost 6 bases, leaving 14 bases of the junction unmatched. In DNA form, the CDR3 reads TGTGCCAGCAGCTCCGGTAGTGGGACAGGGACCAACGAGCAGTACTTC. It codes for CASSSGSGTGTNEQYF.

This clone was seen a few times. This chain connects TRBV11-2 to TRBJ1-2; D may be TRBD1 (5 bases). Germline CDR1 reads SGHAT; CDR2 reads FQNNGV. There are 18 residues in the CDR3. Trimming shortened V by 0 bases and J by 1 base, and 18 bases separated the two germline ends. The chain's CDR3 is CASSLEGGRAIGNYGYTF. The CDR3 DNA is TGTGCCAGCAGCTTAGAGGGGGGGAGGGCTATTGGTAACTATGGCTACACCTTC.

The V call is TRBV6-5, the J call TRBJ2-1; 8 nucleotides align to TRBD1. The CDR3 spans 14 residues. V shed 5 bases and J 5 bases; nucleotides not matched to a gene: 5. Germline CDR1 reads MNHEY; CDR2 reads SVGAGI. The CDR3 bases are TGTGCCAGCAGTGAGACAGGGGACAACAATGAGCAGTTCTTC. Amino acids: CASSETGDNNEQFF.

This clone has just one count. V is TRBV7-3 and J is TRBJ2-5; D might be TRBD1 (6 bases). The CDR3 extends over 15 amino acids. The V gene lost 6 bases and the J gene lost 5 bases, with 19 bases spanning the gap. The germline V gene has CDR1 SGHTA and CDR2 FQGTGA. The CDR3 DNA reads TGTGCCAGCAGGTTGGGGCCAGGGGACATCGAGACCCAGTACTTC. Encoded protein: CASRLGPGDIETQYF.

This chain joins TRBV5-6 and TRBJ2-1, with D possibly matching TRBD2 (6 bases). CDR1 and CDR2 from the germline V gene are SGHDT and YYEEEE. The CDR3 spans 13 residues. Trimming left V 0 bases short and J 11 bases short, with 12 bases between. In nucleotides, the CDR3 is TGTGCCAGCAGCTTGGAGGATAGCGGCAAGCAGTTCTTC. This sequence encodes CASSLEDSGKQFF.

For this clone: Other nucleotide sequences from this sample produce the same CDR3. This CDR3 reads CSVHPLAGAGEQYF. Written as DNA, the CDR3 is TGCAGTGTTCACCCTCTAGCGGGAGCGGGCGAGCAGTACTTC. The V call is TRBV29-1, the J call TRBJ2-7; the match to TRBD2 covers 10 bases. Germline V gives CDR1 SQVTM, CDR2 ANQGSEA. The CDR3 length is 14 residues.